This T cell receptor (beta chain) was documented in a study of blood T cell repertoires in COVID-19. Study at large: From the United States, Italy and Spain came samples of acute and convalescent COVID-19. Sources were T cells, B-cell-depleted T cells, or PBMCs; the material itself was cDNA or gDNA.

Original processing methods: Researchers report that nucleated cell counts were estimated from reference gene primer amplification. The repertoire was sequenced with immunoSEQ multiplex PCR; TCRdb's copy has only in-frame clones and lacks some. From that table come the V and J calls and clone size; the DNA was used to work out D and trimming. The sample holds 150,000 to 200,000 clones, more than 70% seen once. The V gene's germline CDR1 is KGHDR and CDR2 SFDVKD. V was shortened by 8 bases and J by 0 bases, with 11 bases between the two germline ends. This CDR3 spans 14 amino acids. The sequence was collected from a man aged 55 to 70 with acute or convalescent COVID-19. The rearrangement links TRBV24-1 to TRBJ2-3; tentative D call: TRBD2 (6 bases). Sequenced: peripheral blood. The CDR3 sequence is CATTSAGSTDTQYF. As DNA, the CDR3 is TGTGCCACCACATCGGCGGGAAGCACAGATACGCAGTATTTT.